The 21 T cell receptor beta chains in this list originate from one sample, sequenced in a study of shared clonotypes between healthy human individuals. Data came from immunoSEQ multiplex PCR; TCRdb stores just in-frame clones and leaves some out. The table includes about 680,000 clones, about 91% detected once. Naivety among CD8 cells was defined by CD45RO negativity and positive CCR7 selection, thereby excluding terminally differentiated effector memory CD45RA+ cells. Sequencing was carried out using naive CD8+ T cells sorted from blood. The receptors were sampled from a man aged 30-40 years in good health.

As regards this clone: Other DNA sequences in this sample translate to the same CDR3. The rearrangement joins TRBV9 to TRBJ1-1, with D unresolved. CDR3 size: 13 residues. Trimming cost V 0 bases and J 0 bases, with 3 bases left between them. Germline CDR1 and CDR2: SGDLS and YYNGEE. The CDR3 DNA follows: TGTGCCAGCAGCGTAGTGTTGAACACTGAAGCTTTCTTT. Protein: CASSVVLNTEAFF.

This chain links TRBV11-2 with TRBJ2-6; unclear D gene. The CDR3 contains 15 residues. V dropped 5 bases and J dropped 3 bases, with 11 bases sitting between them. Germline V gene sequence: CDR1 SGHAT, CDR2 FQNNGV. For the CDR3, the DNA is TGTGCCAGCAGCACTGTGCGAGGTGGGGCCAACGTCCTGACTTTC. This translates into CASSTVRGGANVLTF.

This rearrangement joins TRBV6-4 to TRBJ1-2; D gene unclear. V dropped 3 bases and J dropped 2 bases, with 10 bases sitting between them. The CDR3 consists of 14 residues. Germline V gives CDR1 MRHNA, CDR2 SNTAGT. In nucleotides, the CDR3 is TGTGCCAGCAGTGAAGATCCGCGAAACTATGGCTACACCTTC. Protein product: CASSEDPRNYGYTF.

As to this clone: Just one base apart from a much larger clone, this may be a read error. This specimen includes other DNA sequences encoding the same CDR3. The chain links TRBV27 to TRBJ2-5; D remains ambiguous. The germline V and J ends were trimmed by 1 base and 3 bases, with 9 bases remaining between them. The V gene's germline CDR1 is MNHEY and CDR2 SMNVEV (reference sequence). The CDR3 spans 14 residues. CDR3 DNA: TGTGCCAGCAGTTTATTGGGGTCGGAAGAGACCCAGTACTTC. Amino acids: CASSLLGSEETQYF.

The chain has TRBV19 and TRBJ2-7, with 8 nucleotides matching TRBD2. This CDR3 comprises 14 residues. J gave up 7 bases and V 0 bases, and 5 bases lay outside the gene matches. CDR1 and CDR2 from the germline V gene are LNHDA and SQIVND (reference sequence). The CDR3, as DNA: TGTGCCAGTAGTATAGACGGGAGGGCCAGGGAGCAGTACTTC. Translation gives CASSIDGRAREQYF.

The chain has TRBV15 and TRBJ1-1; possible D gene TRBD1, 5 bases. V lost 6 bases to trimming and J lost 4 bases, with 6 bases between them. CDR1 is LNHNV, CDR2 YYDKDF, per germline (reference sequence). The CDR3 has 11 amino acids. Written as DNA, the CDR3 is TGTGCCACCAGGGGGGGCACTGAAGCTTTCTTT. This sequence encodes CATRGGTEAFF.

The genes are TRBV11-2 and TRBJ2-1; D might be TRBD1 (6 bases). Germline CDR1 is SGHAT and CDR2 is FQNNGV. V shed 0 bases and J shed 6 bases, with 12 bases lying between them. There are 15 residues in the CDR3. CDR3 in DNA: TGTGCCAGCAGCTTAGATCTCGGCAGGGGCAATGAGCAGTTCTTC. This translates into CASSLDLGRGNEQFF.

The rearrangement uses TRBV7-9 and TRBJ1-1, with 8 bases lining up with TRBD1. V lost 4 bases to trimming and J lost 6 bases; unmatched junction nucleotides: 10. The CDR3 is 15 amino acids. CDR1 SEHNR and CDR2 FQNEAQ come from the germline V gene (reference sequence). The CDR3 protein is CASSYPGQVEPEAFF. In DNA, the CDR3 is TGTGCCAGCAGCTATCCGGGACAGGTGGAACCTGAAGCTTTCTTT.

This sequence joins TRBV7-9 and TRBJ2-3; 9 nucleotides agree with TRBD2. Germline V gene data show CDR1 as SEHNR and CDR2 as FQNEAQ (reference sequence). This CDR3 has 17 residues. J lost 7 bases, V lost 5 bases, and 16 bases had no gene match. The CDR3 DNA reads as TGTGCCAGCAGCCCCACCGCGAGGGCGGGAGGGGCACATACGCAGTATTTT. Translated, it gives CASSPTARAGGAHTQYF.

The chain uses TRBV19 and TRBJ1-1, with D tentatively TRBD1 (5 bases). V dropped 1 base and J dropped 1 base, with 7 bases sitting between them. The CDR3 consists of 14 residues. In germline, CDR1 is LNHDA, CDR2 SQIVND (reference sequence). The CDR3 DNA follows: TGTGCCAGTAGTATAGGGCAGGGGAACACTGAAGCTTTCTTT. This translates into CASSIGQGNTEAFF.

This chain connects TRBV11-3 to TRBJ2-1, with 8 bases aligning to TRBD2. Germline CDR1 reads SGHNT; CDR2 reads YENEEA. Trimming took 8 bases from V and 6 from J; bases not matched to a gene: 9. This CDR3 region has 14 residues. The CDR3 DNA sequence: TGTGCCAGCTCCGGGACTAGAGGTTCCAATGAGCAGTTCTTC. The encoded protein is CASSGTRGSNEQFF.

Regarding this clone: At the DNA level, this CDR3 is encoded by other sequences in the same sample as well. The chain is built from TRBV10-1 and TRBJ2-2; D gene unclear. V was clipped by 6 bases and J by 4 bases, with 9 bases between them. The CDR3 is made up of 13 amino acids. Per germline, CDR1 WNHNN and CDR2 SYGVQD (reference sequence). CDR3 bases: TGCGCCAGCAGCGAATCATCCACCGGGGAGCTGTTTTTT. Translation gives CASSESSTGELFF.

V usage is TRBV7-8 and J usage is TRBJ1-5; D is uncertain. The V and J ends lost 5 bases and 4 bases respectively, with 6 bases between them. The V gene's germline CDR1 is SGHVS and CDR2 FQNEAQ. The CDR3 sequence is 12 residues long. This CDR3 reads CASSLINQPQHF. In DNA form, the CDR3 reads TGTGCCAGCAGCCTTATAAATCAGCCCCAGCATTTT.

V and J are TRBV27 and TRBJ1-5, with 9 bases fitting TRBD1. With V trimmed by 1 base and J by 6 bases, 4 bases remained unmatched. This CDR3 has 15 amino acids. Germline values: CDR1 MNHEY, CDR2 SMNVEV (reference sequence). CDR3 in amino acids: CASSLFTGGGQPQHF. CDR3 nucleotides: TGTGCCAGCAGTTTATTTACAGGGGGCGGTCAGCCCCAGCATTTT.

This chain links TRBV27 with TRBJ2-2; weak D call: TRBD2 (6 bases). V gave up 2 bases and J gave up 5 bases, with 6 bases separating them. CDR3 length: 13 residues. Germline assignment: CDR1 MNHEY and CDR2 SMNVEV (reference sequence). The CDR3 region is CASSLRGTGELFF. DNA of the CDR3: TGTGCCAGCAGTTTACGGGGGACCGGGGAGCTGTTTTTT.

This sequence joins TRBV7-8 and TRBJ2-1; a weak D match, TRBD1 (5 bases). Trimming cost V 5 bases and J 6 bases, with 20 bases left between them. The CDR3 runs to 16 residues. Germline CDR1 reads SGHVS; CDR2 reads FQNEAQ. CDR3: CASSHPAGSKGNEQFF. The DNA for the CDR3 is TGTGCCAGCAGCCACCCAGCAGGGTCCAAAGGCAATGAGCAGTTCTTC.

This chain joins TRBV11-2 and TRBJ1-1; D uncertain. Trimming cost V 0 bases and J 5 bases, with 19 bases left between them. Germline V gene lookup returns CDR1 SGHAT and CDR2 FQNNGV. The CDR3 totals 17 residues. CDR3 amino acids: CASSLDSFEGTGTEAFF. DNA of the CDR3: TGTGCCAGCAGCTTAGATTCGTTTGAGGGTACGGGGACTGAAGCTTTCTTT.

V and J are TRBV6-1 and TRBJ2-1; D possibly matches TRBD1 or TRBD2 (5 bases each). V shed 3 bases and J shed 1 base, with 13 bases lying between them. This CDR3 comprises 16 residues. From germline, CDR1 is MNHNS and CDR2 SASEGT. Here the CDR3 DNA reads TGTGCCAGCAGTGAGGGGCCAGACTATTCCTACAATGAGCAGTTCTTC. Its protein product is CASSEGPDYSYNEQFF.

The rearrangement joins TRBV6-6 to TRBJ2-5, with TRBD1 matching over 7 bases. This CDR3 region has 16 residues. Looked up from germline, CDR1 is MNHNY and CDR2 is SVGAGI (reference sequence). V shed 2 bases, J shed 5 bases, and the junction held 11 bases outside the gene matches. DNA of the CDR3: TGTGCCAGCAGTTACCGGACAGGCGGCCCTGTGGAGACCCAGTACTTC. Translation: CASSYRTGGPVETQYF.

The rearrangement links TRBV21-1 to TRBJ2-2. TRBV21-1 is flagged as a pseudogene. The CDR3 loop spans 16 amino acids. CDR3: CASSKRGQGPSGELFF. The CDR3 nucleotides are TGTGCCAGCAGCAAGCGGGGACAAGGCCCATCCGGGGAGCTGTTTTTT.

The chain joins TRBV7-9 to TRBJ2-7; no clear D gene. Germline CDR1 and CDR2: SEHNR and FQNEAQ (reference sequence). This CDR3 has 16 amino acids. With 4 bases removed from V and 1 base from J, the gap between germline ends came to 17 bases. CDR3 loop: CASSSSSQAKSYEQYF. CDR3 in DNA: TGTGCCAGCAGCTCTTCCTCTCAGGCGAAATCCTACGAGCAGTACTTC.